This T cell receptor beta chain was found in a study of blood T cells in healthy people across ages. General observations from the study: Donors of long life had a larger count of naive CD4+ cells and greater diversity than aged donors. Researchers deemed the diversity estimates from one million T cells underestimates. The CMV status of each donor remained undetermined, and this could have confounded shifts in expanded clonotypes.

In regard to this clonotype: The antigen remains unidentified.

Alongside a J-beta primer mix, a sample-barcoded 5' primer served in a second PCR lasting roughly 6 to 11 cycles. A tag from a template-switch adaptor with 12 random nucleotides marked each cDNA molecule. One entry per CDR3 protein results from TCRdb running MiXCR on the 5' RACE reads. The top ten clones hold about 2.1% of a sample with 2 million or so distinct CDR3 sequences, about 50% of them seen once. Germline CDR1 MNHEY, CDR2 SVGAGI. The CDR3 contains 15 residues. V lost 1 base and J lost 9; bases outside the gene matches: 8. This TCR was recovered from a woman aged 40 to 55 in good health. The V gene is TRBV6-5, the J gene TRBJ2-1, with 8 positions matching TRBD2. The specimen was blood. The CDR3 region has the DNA TGTGCCAGCAGTTACTTGGGCGGGGGGTTCGGTGAGCAGTTCTTC. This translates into CASSYLGGGFGEQFF.